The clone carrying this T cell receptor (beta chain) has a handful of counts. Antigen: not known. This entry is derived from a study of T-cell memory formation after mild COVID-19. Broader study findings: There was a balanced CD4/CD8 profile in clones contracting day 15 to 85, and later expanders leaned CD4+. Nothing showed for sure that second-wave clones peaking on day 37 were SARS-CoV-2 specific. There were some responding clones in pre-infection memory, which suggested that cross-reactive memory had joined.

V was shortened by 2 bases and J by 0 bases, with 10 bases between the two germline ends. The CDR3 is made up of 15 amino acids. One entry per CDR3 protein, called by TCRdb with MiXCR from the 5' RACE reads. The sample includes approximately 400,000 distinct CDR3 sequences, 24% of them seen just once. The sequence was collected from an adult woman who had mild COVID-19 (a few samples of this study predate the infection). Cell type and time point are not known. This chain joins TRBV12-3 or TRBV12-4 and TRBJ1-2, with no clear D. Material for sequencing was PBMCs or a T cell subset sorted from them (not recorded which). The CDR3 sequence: CASSLRQDPNYGYTF. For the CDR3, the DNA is TGTGCCAGCAGTTTACGGCAGGACCCTAACTATGGCTACACCTTC.